This T cell receptor beta chain derives from a study of blood T cell repertoires in COVID-19. Study members were between about 18 and 95 years old and lived in 25 or so US regions. Grouping used clinical history reported by participants in a survey and questionnaire. Two negative PCRs, clearance, or symptom resolution were required of recovered Cohort 3 donors. Original data processing: Using reference gene primer amplification, nucleated cell counts were estimated. Measured with immunoSEQ multiplex PCR; TCRdb has only the in-frame clones, and not every one. That table supplies the V and J calls and clone size; D and trimming were determined from the DNA. The sample gives fewer than 450,000 clones, 80% to 95% of which show up once; less than 0.75% is in the top ten. The V gene lost 4 bases and the J gene lost 2 bases, with 8 bases spanning the gap. CDR3 size: 13 residues.

This clonotype was obtained from a man between 18 and 35 years old who had recovered from COVID-19. Sequencing used PBMCs or T cells enriched from blood (not recorded which). V is TRBV12-3 or TRBV12-4 and J is TRBJ1-1; D gene ambiguous. The CDR3 nucleotides read TGTGCCAGCAGTTCCGGGGTTAACACTGAAGCTTTCTTT. Residues: CASSSGVNTEAFF.